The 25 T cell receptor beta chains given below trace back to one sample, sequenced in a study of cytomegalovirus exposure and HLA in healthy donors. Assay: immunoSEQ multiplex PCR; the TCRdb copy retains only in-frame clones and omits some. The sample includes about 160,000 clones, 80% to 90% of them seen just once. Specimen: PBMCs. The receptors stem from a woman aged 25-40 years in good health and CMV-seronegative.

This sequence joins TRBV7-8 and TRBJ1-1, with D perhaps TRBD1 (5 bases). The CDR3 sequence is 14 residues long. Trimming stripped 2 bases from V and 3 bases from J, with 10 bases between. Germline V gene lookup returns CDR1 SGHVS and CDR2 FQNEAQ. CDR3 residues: CASSLRPGDTEAFF. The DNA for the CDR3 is TGTGCCAGCAGCTTAAGACCGGGGGACACTGAAGCTTTCTTT. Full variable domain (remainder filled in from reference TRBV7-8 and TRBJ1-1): GAGVSQSPRYKVAKRGQDVALRCDPISGHVSLFWYQQALGQGPEFLTYFQNEAQLDKSGLPSDRFFAERPEGSVSTLKIQRTQQEDSAVYLCASSLRPGDTEAFFGQGTRLTVV.

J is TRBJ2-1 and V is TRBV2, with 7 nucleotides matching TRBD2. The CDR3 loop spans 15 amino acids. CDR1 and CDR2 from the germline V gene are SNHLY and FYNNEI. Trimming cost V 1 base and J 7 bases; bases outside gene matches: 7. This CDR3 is CASSEESGRANEQFF. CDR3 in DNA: TGTGCCAGCAGTGAAGAGTCGGGGAGGGCGAATGAGCAGTTCTTC.

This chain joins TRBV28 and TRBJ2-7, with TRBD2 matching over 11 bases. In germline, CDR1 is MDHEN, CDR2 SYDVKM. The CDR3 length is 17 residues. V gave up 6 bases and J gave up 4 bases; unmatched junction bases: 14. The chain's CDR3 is CASSSPLAGVRLYEQYF. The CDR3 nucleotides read TGTGCCAGCAGCAGTCCACTAGCGGGAGTTAGACTATACGAGCAGTACTTC.

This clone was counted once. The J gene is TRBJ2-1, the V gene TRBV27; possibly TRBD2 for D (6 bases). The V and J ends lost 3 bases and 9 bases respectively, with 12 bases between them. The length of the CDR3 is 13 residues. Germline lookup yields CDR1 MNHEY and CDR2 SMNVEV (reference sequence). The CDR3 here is CASSLSLGGEQFF. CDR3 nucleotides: TGTGCCAGCAGTTTGTCCCTGGGGGGTGAGCAGTTCTTC.

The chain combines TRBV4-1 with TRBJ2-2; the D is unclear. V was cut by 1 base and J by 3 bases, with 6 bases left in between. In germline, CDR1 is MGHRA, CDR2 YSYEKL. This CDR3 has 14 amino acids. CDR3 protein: CASSQVGDTGELFF. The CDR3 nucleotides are TGCGCCAGCAGCCAAGTAGGAGACACCGGGGAGCTGTTTTTT.

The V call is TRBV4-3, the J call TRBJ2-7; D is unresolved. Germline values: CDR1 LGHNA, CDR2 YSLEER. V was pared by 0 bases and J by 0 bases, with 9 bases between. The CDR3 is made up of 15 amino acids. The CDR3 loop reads CASSQDNSNSYEQYF. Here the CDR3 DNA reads TGCGCCAGCAGCCAAGATAACAGTAACTCCTACGAGCAGTACTTC.

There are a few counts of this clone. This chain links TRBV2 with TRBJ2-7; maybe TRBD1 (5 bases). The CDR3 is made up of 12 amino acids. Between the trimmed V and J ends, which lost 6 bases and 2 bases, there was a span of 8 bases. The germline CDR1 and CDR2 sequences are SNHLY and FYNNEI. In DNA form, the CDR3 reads TGTGCCAGCAGAAGACAGCCCTACGAGCAGTACTTC. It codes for CASRRQPYEQYF.

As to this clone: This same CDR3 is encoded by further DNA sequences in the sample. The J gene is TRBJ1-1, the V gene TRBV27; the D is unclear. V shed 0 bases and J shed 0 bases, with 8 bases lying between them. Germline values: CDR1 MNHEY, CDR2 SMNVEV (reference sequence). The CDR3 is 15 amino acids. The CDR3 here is CASSLSPGMNTEAFF. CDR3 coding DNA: TGTGCCAGCAGTTTATCCCCGGGGATGAACACTGAAGCTTTCTTT.

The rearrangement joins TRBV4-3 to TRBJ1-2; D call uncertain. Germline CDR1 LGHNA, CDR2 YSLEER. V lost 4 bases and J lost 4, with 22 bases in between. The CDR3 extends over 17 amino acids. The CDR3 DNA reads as TGCGCCAGCAGCCGAGCCGTCGATGCCACCGGGGTCTATGGCTACACCTTC. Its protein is CASSRAVDATGVYGYTF.

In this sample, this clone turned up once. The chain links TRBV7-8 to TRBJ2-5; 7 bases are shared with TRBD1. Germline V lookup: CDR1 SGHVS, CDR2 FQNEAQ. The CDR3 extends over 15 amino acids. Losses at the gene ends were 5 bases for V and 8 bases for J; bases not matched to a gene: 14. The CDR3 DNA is TGTGCCAGCAGCAATGAGAGATTGGGACAGCCAACCCAGTACTTC. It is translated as CASSNERLGQPTQYF.

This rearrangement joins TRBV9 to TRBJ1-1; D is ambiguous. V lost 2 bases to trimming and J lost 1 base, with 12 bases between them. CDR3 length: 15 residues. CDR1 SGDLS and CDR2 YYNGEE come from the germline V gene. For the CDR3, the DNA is TGTGCCAGCAGCGTCCGGGCAGGCCAGAACACTGAAGCTTTCTTT. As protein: CASSVRAGQNTEAFF.

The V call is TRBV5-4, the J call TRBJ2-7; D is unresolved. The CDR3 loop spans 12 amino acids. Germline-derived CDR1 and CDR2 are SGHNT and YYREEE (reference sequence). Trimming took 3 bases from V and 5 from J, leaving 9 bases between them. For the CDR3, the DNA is TGTGCCAGCAGCTCTGTCAAGAACGAGCAGTACTTC. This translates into CASSSVKNEQYF.

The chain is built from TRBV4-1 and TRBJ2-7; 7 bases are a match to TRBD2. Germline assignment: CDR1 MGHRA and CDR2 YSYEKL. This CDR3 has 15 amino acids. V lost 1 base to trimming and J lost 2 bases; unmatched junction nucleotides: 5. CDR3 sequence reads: CASSQASGGPYEQYF. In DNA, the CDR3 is TGCGCCAGCAGCCAAGCTAGCGGAGGCCCCTACGAGCAGTACTTC.

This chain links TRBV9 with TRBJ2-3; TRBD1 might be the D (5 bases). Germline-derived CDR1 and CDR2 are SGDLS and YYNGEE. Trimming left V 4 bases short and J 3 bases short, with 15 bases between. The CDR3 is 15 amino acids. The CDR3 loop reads CASSFQTGRTDTQYF. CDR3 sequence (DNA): TGTGCCAGCAGCTTTCAAACAGGCAGGACAGATACGCAGTATTTT.

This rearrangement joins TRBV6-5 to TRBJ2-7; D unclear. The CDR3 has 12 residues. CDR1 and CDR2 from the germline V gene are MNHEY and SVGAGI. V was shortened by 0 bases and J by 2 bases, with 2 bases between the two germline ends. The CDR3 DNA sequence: TGTGCCAGCAGTTACTCCGCCTACGAGCAGTACTTC. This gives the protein CASSYSAYEQYF.

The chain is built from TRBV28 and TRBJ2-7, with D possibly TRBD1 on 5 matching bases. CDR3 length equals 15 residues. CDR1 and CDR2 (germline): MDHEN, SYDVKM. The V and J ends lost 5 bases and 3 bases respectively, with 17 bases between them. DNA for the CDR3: TGTGCCAGCAGTGTACAGGTCCCTGGCGGCTACGAGCAGTACTTC. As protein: CASSVQVPGGYEQYF.

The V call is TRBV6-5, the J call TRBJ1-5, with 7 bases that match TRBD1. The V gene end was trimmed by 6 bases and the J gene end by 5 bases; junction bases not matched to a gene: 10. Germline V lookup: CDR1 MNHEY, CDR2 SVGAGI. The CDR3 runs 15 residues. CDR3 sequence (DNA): TGTGCCAGCAGAAAGGGGGCATCTATCGATCAGCCCCAGCATTTT. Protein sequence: CASRKGASIDQPQHF.

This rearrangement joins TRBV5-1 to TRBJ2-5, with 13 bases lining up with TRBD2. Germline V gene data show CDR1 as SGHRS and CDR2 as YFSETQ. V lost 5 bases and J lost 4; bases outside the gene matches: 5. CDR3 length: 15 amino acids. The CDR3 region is CASSGLAGVGETQYF. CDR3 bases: TGCGCCAGCAGTGGACTAGCGGGAGTTGGAGAGACCCAGTACTTC.

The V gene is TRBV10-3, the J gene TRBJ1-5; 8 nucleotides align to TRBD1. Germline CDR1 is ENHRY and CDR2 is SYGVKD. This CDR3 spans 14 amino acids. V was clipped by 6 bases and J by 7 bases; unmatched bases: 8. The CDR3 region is CAISATGEGQPQHF. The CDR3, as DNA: TGTGCCATCAGCGCGACAGGGGAAGGACAGCCCCAGCATTTT.

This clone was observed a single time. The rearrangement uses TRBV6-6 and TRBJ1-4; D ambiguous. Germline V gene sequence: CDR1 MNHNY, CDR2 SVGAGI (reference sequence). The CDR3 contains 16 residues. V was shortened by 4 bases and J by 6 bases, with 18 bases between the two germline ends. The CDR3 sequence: CASSSHPVPGYEKLFF. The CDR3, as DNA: TGTGCCAGCAGTTCCCATCCAGTCCCAGGTTATGAAAAACTGTTTTTT.

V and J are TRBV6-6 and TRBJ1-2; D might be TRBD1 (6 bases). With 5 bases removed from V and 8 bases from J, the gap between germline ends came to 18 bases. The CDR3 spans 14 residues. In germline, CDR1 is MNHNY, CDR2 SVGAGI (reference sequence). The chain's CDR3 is CASSETGPGGGYTF. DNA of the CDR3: TGTGCCAGCAGTGAGACAGGTCCGGGAGGGGGCTACACCTTC.

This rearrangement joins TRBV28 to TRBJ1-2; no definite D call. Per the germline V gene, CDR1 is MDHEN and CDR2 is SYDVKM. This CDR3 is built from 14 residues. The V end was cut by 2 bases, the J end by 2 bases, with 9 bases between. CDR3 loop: CASSLAAANYGYTF. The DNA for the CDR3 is TGTGCCAGCAGTTTAGCTGCGGCCAACTATGGCTACACCTTC.

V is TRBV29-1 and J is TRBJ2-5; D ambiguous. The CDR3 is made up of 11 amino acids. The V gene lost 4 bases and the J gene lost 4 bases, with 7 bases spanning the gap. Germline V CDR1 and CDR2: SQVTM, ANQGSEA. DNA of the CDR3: TGCAGCGTTGGGTATTTAGAGACCCAGTACTTC. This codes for CSVGYLETQYF.

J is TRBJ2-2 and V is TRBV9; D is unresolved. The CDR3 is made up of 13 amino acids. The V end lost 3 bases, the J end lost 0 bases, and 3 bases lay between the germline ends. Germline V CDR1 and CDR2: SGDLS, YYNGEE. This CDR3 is CASSAPNTGELFF. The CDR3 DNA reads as TGTGCCAGCAGCGCCCCGAACACCGGGGAGCTGTTTTTT.

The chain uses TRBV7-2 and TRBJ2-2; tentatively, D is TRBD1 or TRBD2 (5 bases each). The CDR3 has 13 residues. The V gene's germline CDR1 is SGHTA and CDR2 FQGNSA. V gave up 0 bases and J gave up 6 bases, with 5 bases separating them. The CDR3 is CASSLAGAGELFF. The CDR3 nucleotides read TGTGCCAGCAGCTTAGCGGGGGCCGGGGAGCTGTTTTTT.